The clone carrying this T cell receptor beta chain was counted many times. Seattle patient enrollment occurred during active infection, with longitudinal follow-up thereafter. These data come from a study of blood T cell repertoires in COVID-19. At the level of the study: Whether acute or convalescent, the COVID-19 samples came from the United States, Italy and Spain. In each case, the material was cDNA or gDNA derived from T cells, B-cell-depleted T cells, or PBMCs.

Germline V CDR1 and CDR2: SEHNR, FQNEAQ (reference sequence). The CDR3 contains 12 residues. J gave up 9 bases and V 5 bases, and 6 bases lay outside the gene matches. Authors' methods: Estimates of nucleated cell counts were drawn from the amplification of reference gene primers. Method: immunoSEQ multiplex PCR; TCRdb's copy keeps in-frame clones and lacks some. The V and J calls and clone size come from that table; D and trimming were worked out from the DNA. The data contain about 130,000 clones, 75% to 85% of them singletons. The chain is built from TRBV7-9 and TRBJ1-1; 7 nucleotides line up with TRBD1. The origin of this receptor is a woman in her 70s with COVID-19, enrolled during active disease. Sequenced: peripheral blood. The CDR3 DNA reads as TGTGCCAGCAGCCCCTCGACAGGGAAAGCTTTCTTT. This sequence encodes CASSPSTGKAFF.